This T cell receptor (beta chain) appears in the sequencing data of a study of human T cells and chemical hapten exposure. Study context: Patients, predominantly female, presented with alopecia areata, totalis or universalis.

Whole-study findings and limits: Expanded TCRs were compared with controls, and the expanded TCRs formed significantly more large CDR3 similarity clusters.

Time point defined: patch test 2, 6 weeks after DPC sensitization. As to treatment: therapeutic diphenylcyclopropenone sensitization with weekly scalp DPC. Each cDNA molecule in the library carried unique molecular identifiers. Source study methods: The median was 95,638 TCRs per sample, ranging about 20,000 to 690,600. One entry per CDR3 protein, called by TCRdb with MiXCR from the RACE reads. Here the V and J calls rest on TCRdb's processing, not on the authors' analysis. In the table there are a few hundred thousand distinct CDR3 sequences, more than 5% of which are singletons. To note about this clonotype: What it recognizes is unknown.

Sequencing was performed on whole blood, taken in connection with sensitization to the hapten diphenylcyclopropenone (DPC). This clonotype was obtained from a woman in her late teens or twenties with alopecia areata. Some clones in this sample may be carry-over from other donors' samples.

CDR3 loop: CASSQKARVEAFF. For the CDR3, the DNA is TGTGCCAGCAGCCAAAAAGCCAGGGTTGAAGCTTTCTTT. The V gene is TRBV4-2, the J gene TRBJ1-1; possible D gene TRBD1, 5 bases. The CDR3 contains 13 residues. Trimming stripped 2 bases from V and 7 bases from J, with 11 bases between. CDR1 LGHNA and CDR2 YNFKEQ come from the germline V gene.